This entry lists 26 T cell receptor beta chains sequenced from one sample in a study of T cell responses to AZD1222 COVID-19 vaccine. The data were produced by immunoSEQ multiplex PCR, yet TCRdb's version contains in-frame clones alone and is incomplete. The sample contains about 120,000 clones, around 85% of which appear only once. Sequences were derived from peripheral blood, sampled on day 0 of AZD1222 vaccination. Receptor source: an adult in good health.

The V gene is TRBV28, the J gene TRBJ1-1, with 12 bases matching TRBD1. CDR1 is MDHEN and CDR2 is SYDVKM in the germline V gene. This CDR3 is 18 amino acids long. V trimming: 5 bases; J trimming: 4 bases; junction bases outside the gene matches: 14. CDR3 DNA: TGTGCCAGCAGTCCGTCTACCGGGACAGGGGGCGCCTTCACTGAAGCTTTCTTT. This gives the protein CASSPSTGTGGAFTEAFF.

The J gene is TRBJ2-6, the V gene TRBV28, with D hard to call. Trimming removed 6 bases from V and 4 bases from J, with 7 bases in between. Germline loops: CDR1 MDHEN, CDR2 SYDVKM. This CDR3 is 13 amino acids long. The CDR3 DNA sequence: TGTGCCAGCAGGGGTCCGGGGGCCAACGTCCTGACTTTC. It codes for CASRGPGANVLTF.

This chain links TRBV28 with TRBJ1-3; the D gene is possibly TRBD1 (6 bases). Germline V gene data show CDR1 as MDHEN and CDR2 as SYDVKM. The CDR3 is 14 residues long. V gave up 6 bases and J gave up 4 bases, with 13 bases separating them. CDR3 amino acids: CASSSTGRGNTIYF. CDR3 DNA: TGTGCCAGCAGCTCCACAGGGAGAGGAAACACCATATATTTT.

The chain has TRBV6-1 and TRBJ1-6; 10 bases match TRBD1. The germline CDR1 and CDR2 sequences are MNHNS and SASEGT. V dropped 3 bases and J dropped 2; count of bases not matched to a gene: 13. This CDR3 spans 20 amino acids. The CDR3 protein is CASSDRQGALFKPYNSPLHF. For the CDR3, the DNA is TGTGCCAGCAGTGATCGACAGGGGGCTTTGTTTAAACCCTATAATTCACCCCTCCACTTT.

The chain recombines TRBV30 with TRBJ1-5, with 9 bases that match TRBD1. V lost 0 bases to trimming and J lost 5 bases; unmatched junction nucleotides: 5. Germline V CDR1 and CDR2: GTSNPN, SVGIG (reference sequence). This CDR3 is 15 amino acids long. The CDR3 is CAWSVGTGRYQPQHF. As DNA, the CDR3 is TGTGCCTGGAGTGTGGGGACAGGGCGCTATCAGCCCCAGCATTTT.

This clone came up once. CDR3 sequence: CASSPLPVGFYNEQFF. The CDR3 coding sequence is TGTGCCAGCAGCCCTCTGCCGGTGGGCTTCTACAATGAGCAGTTCTTC. This chain links TRBV28 with TRBJ2-1; D not certain. Per the germline V gene, CDR1 is MDHEN and CDR2 is SYDVKM. This CDR3 is 16 amino acids long. V lost 6 bases to trimming and J lost 3 bases, with 18 bases between them. Combining the CDR3 with reference TRBV28 and TRBJ2-1 gives the whole variable domain DVKVTQSSRYLVKRTGEKVFLECVQDMDHENMFWYRQDPGLGLRLIYFSYDVKMKEKGDIPEGYSVSREKKERFSLILESASTNQTSMYLCASSPLPVGFYNEQFFGPGTRLTVL.

This chain connects TRBV28 to TRBJ1-1, with 7 bases matching TRBD1. The CDR3 sequence is 13 residues long. Germline V gives CDR1 MDHEN, CDR2 SYDVKM. V gave up 4 bases and J gave up 7 bases; unmatched junction bases: 6. As DNA, the CDR3 is TGTGCCAGCAGTTCGTGGACAGGCCTTGAAGCTTTCTTT. This gives the protein CASSSWTGLEAFF.

The chain joins TRBV3-1 (or the pseudogene TRBV3-2) to TRBJ1-5; the D is unclear. The CDR3 runs 16 residues. Trimming pared 4 bases from V and 2 bases from J, leaving 15 bases between. CDR1 and CDR2 from the germline V gene are LGHDT and YNNKEL (reference sequence). CDR3 protein: CASSPGPGLGNQPQHF. The CDR3, as DNA: TGTGCCAGCAGCCCCGGACCCGGGCTGGGCAATCAGCCCCAGCATTTT.

This clone was seen once. The rearrangement uses TRBV10-2 and TRBJ1-6; 9 nucleotides agree with TRBD1. The CDR3 consists of 16 residues. Germline-derived CDR1 and CDR2 are WSHSY and SAAADI. The junction had 7 bases not matched to a gene; V was cut back by 2 bases and J by 8 bases. The DNA of the CDR3 is TGCGCCAGCAGTGAGCCCTTTCGGACAGGGGATTCACCCCTCCACTTT. Amino acid sequence: CASSEPFRTGDSPLHF.

This clone was seen only once. The V call is TRBV6-5, the J call TRBJ2-1; 8 bases are shared with TRBD2. CDR3 length: 16 residues. CDR1 and CDR2 (germline): MNHEY, SVGAGI. V lost 0 bases and J lost 8; bases outside the gene matches: 9. This CDR3 is CASSYSNPGLGHEQFF. For the CDR3, the DNA is TGTGCCAGCAGTTACTCGAATCCGGGACTAGGGCATGAGCAGTTCTTC.

This chain connects TRBV5-1 to TRBJ1-1, with 9 bases that match TRBD1. Germline V gene data show CDR1 as SGHRS and CDR2 as YFSETQ. The CDR3 is made up of 14 amino acids. Losses at the gene ends were 3 bases for V and 3 bases for J; bases not matched to a gene: 3. CDR3 DNA sequence: TGCGCCAGCAGCTCCGGGACAGGGCACACTGAAGCTTTCTTT. This gives the protein CASSSGTGHTEAFF.

This clone was seen a few times. The chain combines TRBV6-5 with TRBJ1-2, with D tentatively TRBD1 (5 bases). CDR1 MNHEY and CDR2 SVGAGI come from the germline V gene. V was trimmed by 4 bases and J by 5 bases, leaving 14 bases between them. The CDR3 runs 14 residues. In DNA form, the CDR3 reads TGTGCCAGCAGTTCCGACGCGGGGCGGTATGGCTACACCTTC. It codes for CASSSDAGRYGYTF.

The J gene is TRBJ2-5, the V gene TRBV5-4; D is perhaps TRBD2 (6 bases). The germline V and J ends were trimmed by 0 bases and 1 base, with 19 bases remaining between them. CDR1 and CDR2 (germline): SGHNT, YYREEE (reference sequence). This CDR3 spans 18 amino acids. The CDR3 DNA follows: TGTGCCAGCAGCTTGGGCCGTAGGGGCGGGGCTCTCCAAGAGACCCAGTACTTC. This translates into CASSLGRRGGALQETQYF.

This sequence joins TRBV4-2 and TRBJ1-1; the match to TRBD1 covers 10 bases. V lost 4 bases to trimming and J lost 3 bases; unmatched junction nucleotides: 5. The CDR3 sequence is 15 residues long. Germline assignment: CDR1 LGHNA and CDR2 YNFKEQ. CDR3 in amino acids: CASSRLGTGDTEAFF. The CDR3 region has the DNA TGTGCCAGCAGCCGGCTCGGGACAGGGGACACTGAAGCTTTCTTT.

This sequence joins TRBV5-8 and TRBJ1-1, with a tentative D call TRBD1 (5 bases). Germline V gene sequence: CDR1 SGHTS, CDR2 YDEGEE. This CDR3 is 16 amino acids long. V lost 0 bases and J lost 3, with 15 bases in between. CDR3 region: CASSLGPMGLYTEAFF. CDR3 bases: TGTGCCAGCAGCTTGGGTCCAATGGGGCTGTACACTGAAGCTTTCTTT.

The chain combines TRBV27 with TRBJ2-5, with TRBD1 matching over 9 bases. CDR3 size: 15 residues. The germline V gene encodes CDR1 MNHEY and CDR2 SMNVEV (reference sequence). The ends lost 5 bases at V and 5 bases at J; junction bases unmatched: 9. The CDR3 region has the DNA TGTGCCAGCAGTCCCCGACAGGGGGGAGTGGAGACCCAGTACTTC. Protein: CASSPRQGGVETQYF.

The chain carries TRBV19 and TRBJ1-1; 7 bases line up with TRBD1. This CDR3 has 17 residues. Germline V CDR1 and CDR2: LNHDA, SQIVND (reference sequence). Unmatched junction bases numbered 17, after V lost 3 bases and J lost 7 bases. In nucleotides, the CDR3 is TGTGCCAGTAGTATTATTCATCCCTCGGGACAGCCTTTTGAAGCTTTCTTT. It encodes CASSIIHPSGQPFEAFF.

This chain uses TRBV5-1 with TRBJ2-1; D is possibly TRBD2 (5 bases). The CDR3 extends over 16 amino acids. Trimming stripped 3 bases from V and 3 bases from J, with 16 bases between. Germline V CDR1 and CDR2: SGHRS, YFSETQ. In DNA form, the CDR3 reads TGCGCCAGCAGCTCACTAGGTTCTGGGAGCTACAATGAGCAGTTCTTC. This gives the protein CASSSLGSGSYNEQFF.

This sequence joins TRBV24-1 and TRBJ2-2, with D possibly being TRBD2 (5 bases). The V gene lost 5 bases and the J gene lost 1 base, with 10 bases spanning the gap. The CDR3 is made up of 15 amino acids. From germline, CDR1 is KGHDR and CDR2 SFDVKD. CDR3 protein: CATSAQRLNTGELFF. The CDR3 region has the DNA TGTGCCACCAGTGCCCAGCGGCTGAACACCGGGGAGCTGTTTTTT.

This clone has only one observation. This rearrangement joins TRBV5-1 to TRBJ1-5, with 10 bases fitting TRBD1. The CDR3 extends over 15 amino acids. The ends lost 4 bases at V and 2 bases at J; junction bases unmatched: 3. Germline V lookup: CDR1 SGHRS, CDR2 YFSETQ. The CDR3 spells CASSIGQGGNQPQHF. The CDR3 DNA sequence: TGCGCCAGCAGCATTGGACAGGGGGGCAATCAGCCCCAGCATTTT.

This clone was observed once. The rearrangement joins TRBV28 to TRBJ1-2; D gene ambiguous. The CDR3 runs 12 residues. CDR1 is MDHEN and CDR2 is SYDVKM in the germline V gene. Trimming removed 6 bases from V and 4 bases from J, with 9 bases in between. CDR3 in amino acids: CASSPLGYGYTF. CDR3 coding DNA: TGTGCCAGCAGCCCCCTAGGCTATGGCTACACCTTC.

The chain combines TRBV4-2 with TRBJ1-1; perhaps TRBD1 as D (5 bases). This CDR3 region has 16 residues. Per the germline V gene, CDR1 is LGHNA and CDR2 is YNFKEQ. Trimming pared 4 bases from V and 3 bases from J, leaving 18 bases between. CDR3 region: CASSPRVREGDTEAFF. CDR3 in DNA: TGTGCCAGCAGCCCCCGTGTAAGGGAAGGGGACACTGAAGCTTTCTTT.

This chain uses TRBV28 with TRBJ2-7; TRBD2 matches 12 bases. This CDR3 is built from 14 residues. Germline CDR1 is MDHEN and CDR2 is SYDVKM. J gave up 3 bases and V 5 bases, and 2 bases lay outside the gene matches. The CDR3 reads CASSGLAGIYEQYF. CDR3 nucleotide sequence: TGTGCCAGCAGTGGACTAGCGGGAATCTACGAGCAGTACTTC.

In nucleotides, the CDR3 is TGTGCCAGCAGGGGGACTAGCGGGAGCGATACGCAGTATTTT. Its protein product is CASRGTSGSDTQYF. V usage is TRBV2 and J usage is TRBJ2-3; 14 bases agree with TRBD2. This CDR3 comprises 14 residues. Germline values: CDR1 SNHLY, CDR2 FYNNEI. J gave up 6 bases and V 6 bases, and 2 bases lay outside the gene matches. The variable domain in full, completed from reference TRBV2 and TRBJ2-3, reads EPEVTQTPSHQVTQMGQEVILRCVPISNHLYFYWYRQILGQKVEFLVSFYNNEISEKSEIFDDQFSVERPDGSNFTLKIRSTKLEDSAMYFCASRGTSGSDTQYFGPGTRLTVL.

V is TRBV28 and J is TRBJ1-6, with D possibly being TRBD1 (5 bases). CDR3 length: 13 amino acids. V was shortened by 4 bases and J by 15 bases, with 16 bases between the two germline ends. In germline, CDR1 is MDHEN, CDR2 SYDVKM. The CDR3 nucleotides are TGTGCCAGCAGTTCGCCCGGACACCCCGGCCTCCACTTT. Protein product: CASSSPGHPGLHF.

V is TRBV3-1 (or the pseudogene TRBV3-2) and J is TRBJ1-1; 7 bases agree with TRBD1. CDR1 is LGHDT, CDR2 YNNKEL, per germline (reference sequence). The trim removed 7 bases at V and 3 bases at J, leaving 5 bases unmatched. The CDR3 contains 13 residues. The CDR3 is CASTGGRHTEAFF. The CDR3 DNA sequence: TGTGCCAGCACAGGGGGGAGGCACACTGAAGCTTTCTTT.